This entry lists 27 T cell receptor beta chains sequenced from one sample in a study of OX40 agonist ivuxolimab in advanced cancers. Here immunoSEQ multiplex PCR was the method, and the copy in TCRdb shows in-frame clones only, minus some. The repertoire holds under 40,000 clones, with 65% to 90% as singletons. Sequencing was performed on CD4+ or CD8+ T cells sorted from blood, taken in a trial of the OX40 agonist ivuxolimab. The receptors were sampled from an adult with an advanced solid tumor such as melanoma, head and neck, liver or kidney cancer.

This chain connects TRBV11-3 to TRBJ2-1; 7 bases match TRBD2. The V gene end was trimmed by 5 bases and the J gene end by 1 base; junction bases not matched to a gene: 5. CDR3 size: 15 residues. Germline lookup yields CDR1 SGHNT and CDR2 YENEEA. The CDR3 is CASSLDSGSYNEQFF. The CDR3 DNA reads TGTGCCAGCAGCCTCGATAGCGGGTCCTACAATGAGCAGTTCTTC.

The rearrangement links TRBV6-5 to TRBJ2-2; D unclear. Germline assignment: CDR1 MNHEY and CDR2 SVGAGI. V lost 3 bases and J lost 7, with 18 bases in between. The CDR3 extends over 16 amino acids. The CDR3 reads CASSYLGIVSGGELFF. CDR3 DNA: TGTGCCAGCAGTTATTTAGGGATAGTCTCGGGCGGGGAGCTGTTTTTT.

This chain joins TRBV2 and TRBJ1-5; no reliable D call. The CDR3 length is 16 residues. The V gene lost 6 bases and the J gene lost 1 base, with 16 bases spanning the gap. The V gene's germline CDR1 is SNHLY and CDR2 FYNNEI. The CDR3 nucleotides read TGTGCCAGCAGAGGGAGGATTTCATCCAGCAATCAGCCCCAGCATTTT. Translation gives CASRGRISSSNQPQHF.

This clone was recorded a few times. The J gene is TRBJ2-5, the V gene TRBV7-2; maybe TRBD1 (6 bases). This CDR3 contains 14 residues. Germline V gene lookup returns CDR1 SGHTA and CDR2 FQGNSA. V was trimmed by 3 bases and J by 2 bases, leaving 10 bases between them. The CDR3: CASSFARGQETQYF. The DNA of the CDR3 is TGTGCCAGCAGCTTCGCTAGGGGGCAAGAGACCCAGTACTTC.

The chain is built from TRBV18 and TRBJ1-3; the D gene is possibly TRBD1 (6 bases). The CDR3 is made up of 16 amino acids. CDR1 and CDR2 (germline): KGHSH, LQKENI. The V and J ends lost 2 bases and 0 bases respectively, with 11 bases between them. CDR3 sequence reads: CASSPVGASSGNTIYF. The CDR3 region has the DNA TGTGCCAGCTCACCAGTGGGGGCCTCCTCTGGAAACACCATATATTTT. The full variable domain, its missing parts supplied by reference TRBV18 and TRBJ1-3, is NAGVMQNPRHLVRRRGQEARLRCSPMKGHSHVYWYRQLPEEGLKFMVYLQKENIIDESGMPKERFSAEFPKEGPSILRIQQVVRGDSAAYFCASSPVGASSGNTIYFGEGSWLTVV.

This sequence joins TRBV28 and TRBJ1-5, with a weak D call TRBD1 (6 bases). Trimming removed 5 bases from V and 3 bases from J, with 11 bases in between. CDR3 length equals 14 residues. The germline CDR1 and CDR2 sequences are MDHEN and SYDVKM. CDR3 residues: CASSLGQTNQPQHF. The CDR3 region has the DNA TGTGCCAGCAGTCTCGGACAGACCAATCAGCCCCAGCATTTT.

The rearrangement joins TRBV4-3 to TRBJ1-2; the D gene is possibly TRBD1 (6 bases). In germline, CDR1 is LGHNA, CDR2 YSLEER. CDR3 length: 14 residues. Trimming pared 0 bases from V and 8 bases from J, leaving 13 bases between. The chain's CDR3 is CASSQDPGQPGYTF. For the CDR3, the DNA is TGCGCCAGCAGCCAAGACCCCGGACAGCCCGGCTACACCTTC.

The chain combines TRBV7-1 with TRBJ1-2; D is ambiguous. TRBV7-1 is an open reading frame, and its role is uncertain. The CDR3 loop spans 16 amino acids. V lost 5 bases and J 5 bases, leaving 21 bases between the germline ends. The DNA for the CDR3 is TGTGCCAGCAGCCCAACACTCGGGCGGAGTCAATATGGCTACACCTTC. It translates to CASSPTLGRSQYGYTF.

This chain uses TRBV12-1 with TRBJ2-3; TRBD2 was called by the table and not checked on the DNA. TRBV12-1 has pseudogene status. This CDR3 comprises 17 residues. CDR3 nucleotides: TGTGCCACCCTCCCGGGGTCGTCTCTAAATAGCACAGATACGCAGTATTTT. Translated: CATLPGSSLNSTDTQYF.

The CDR3, as DNA: TGTGCCATCAGTGATCCGGGCAGGGGAAGCAATCAGCCCCAGCATTTT. This gives the protein CAISDPGRGSNQPQHF. This sequence joins TRBV10-3 and TRBJ1-5; maybe TRBD1 (6 bases). The CDR3 is made up of 16 amino acids. Germline CDR1 reads ENHRY; CDR2 reads SYGVKD. Deletions cut 3 bases from V and 1 base from J, with 13 bases between.

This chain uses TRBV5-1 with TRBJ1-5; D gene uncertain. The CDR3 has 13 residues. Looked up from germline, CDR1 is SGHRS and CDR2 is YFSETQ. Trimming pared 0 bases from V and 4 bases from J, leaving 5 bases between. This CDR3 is CASSLDGNQPQHF. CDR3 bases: TGCGCCAGCAGCTTGGACGGAAATCAGCCCCAGCATTTT. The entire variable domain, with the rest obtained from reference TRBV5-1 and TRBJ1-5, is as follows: KAGVTQTPRYLIKTRGQQVTLSCSPISGHRSVSWYQQTPGQGLQFLFEYFSETQRNKGNFPGRFSGRQFSNSRSEMNVSTLELGDSALYLCASSLDGNQPQHFGDGTRLSIL.

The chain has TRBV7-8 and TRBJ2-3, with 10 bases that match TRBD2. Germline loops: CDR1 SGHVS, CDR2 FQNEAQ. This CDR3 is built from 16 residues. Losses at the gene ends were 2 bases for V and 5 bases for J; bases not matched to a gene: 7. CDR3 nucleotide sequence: TGTGCCAGCAGCTTACTCTCGCTAGCGGGAGAAGATACGCAGTATTTT. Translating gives CASSLLSLAGEDTQYF.

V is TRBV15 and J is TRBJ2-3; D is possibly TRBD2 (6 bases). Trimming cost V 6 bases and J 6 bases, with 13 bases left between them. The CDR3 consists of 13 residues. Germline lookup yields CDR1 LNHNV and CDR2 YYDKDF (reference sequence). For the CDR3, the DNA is TGTGCCACCAGGGAGGGCCGCCTCGATACGCAGTATTTT. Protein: CATREGRLDTQYF.

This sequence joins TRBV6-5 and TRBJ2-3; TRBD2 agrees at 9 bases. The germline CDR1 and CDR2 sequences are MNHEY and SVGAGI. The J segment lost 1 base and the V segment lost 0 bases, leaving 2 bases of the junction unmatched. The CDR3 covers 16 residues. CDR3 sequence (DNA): TGTGCCAGCAGTTACTCTTGGACTAGCGGCACAGATACGCAGTATTTT. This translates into CASSYSWTSGTDTQYF.

The CDR3 region has the DNA TGTGCCATCACTCCAGACAGCTATGGCTACACCTTC. Its translation: CAITPDSYGYTF. J is TRBJ1-2 and V is TRBV10-3, with TRBD1 as a possible D gene (5 bases). The germline V gene encodes CDR1 ENHRY and CDR2 SYGVKD. The CDR3 extends over 12 amino acids. V was trimmed by 7 bases and J by 4 bases, leaving 10 bases between them.

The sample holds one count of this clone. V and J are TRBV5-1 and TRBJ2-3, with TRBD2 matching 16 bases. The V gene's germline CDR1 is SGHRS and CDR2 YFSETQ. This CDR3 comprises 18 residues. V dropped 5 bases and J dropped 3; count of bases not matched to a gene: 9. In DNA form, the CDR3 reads TGCGCCAGCAGTTTCGGGACTAGCGGGAGGGGAAATACAGATACGCAGTATTTT. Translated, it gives CASSFGTSGRGNTDTQYF.

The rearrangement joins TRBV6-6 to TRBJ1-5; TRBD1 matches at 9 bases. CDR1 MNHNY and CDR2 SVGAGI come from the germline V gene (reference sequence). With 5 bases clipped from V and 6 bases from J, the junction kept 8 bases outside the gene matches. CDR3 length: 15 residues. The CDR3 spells CASSPLGQGFQPQHF. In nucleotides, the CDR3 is TGTGCCAGCAGTCCGCTGGGACAGGGATTTCAGCCCCAGCATTTT.

The DNA of the CDR3 is TGTGCCAGCAGTTACGCCGGGACCAAAGAGACCCAGTACTTC. The encoded protein is CASSYAGTKETQYF. This chain uses TRBV6-6 with TRBJ2-5; D possibly matches TRBD1 or TRBD2 (5 bases each). The CDR3 loop spans 14 amino acids. Trimming took off 2 bases at V and 3 bases at J, with 10 bases between the two ends. The germline V gene encodes CDR1 MNHNY and CDR2 SVGAGI (reference sequence).

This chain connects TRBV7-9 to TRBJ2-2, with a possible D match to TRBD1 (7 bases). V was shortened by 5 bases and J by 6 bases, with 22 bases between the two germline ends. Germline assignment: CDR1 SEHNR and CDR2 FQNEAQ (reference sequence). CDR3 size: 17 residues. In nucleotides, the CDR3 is TGTGCCAGCAGCCCTGCCCAGGGACAGTGGGGGGCCGGGGAGCTGTTTTTT. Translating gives CASSPAQGQWGAGELFF.

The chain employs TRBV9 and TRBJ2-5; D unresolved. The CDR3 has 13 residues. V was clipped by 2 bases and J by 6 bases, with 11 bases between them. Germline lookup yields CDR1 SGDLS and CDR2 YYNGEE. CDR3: CASSVGQEQTQYF. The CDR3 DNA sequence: TGTGCCAGCAGCGTGGGCCAGGAGCAGACCCAGTACTTC.

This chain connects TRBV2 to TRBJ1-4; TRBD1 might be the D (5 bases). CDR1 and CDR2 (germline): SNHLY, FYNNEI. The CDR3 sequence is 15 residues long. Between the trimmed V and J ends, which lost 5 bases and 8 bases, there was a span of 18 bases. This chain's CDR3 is CASSSSGALLEKLFF. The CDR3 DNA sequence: TGTGCCAGCAGTTCATCCGGGGCCCTCCTCGAAAAACTGTTTTTT.

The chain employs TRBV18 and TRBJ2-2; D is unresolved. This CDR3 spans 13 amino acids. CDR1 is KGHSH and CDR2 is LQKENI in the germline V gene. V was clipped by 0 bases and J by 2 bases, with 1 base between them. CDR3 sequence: CASSPPNTGELFF. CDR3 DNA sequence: TGTGCCAGCTCACCACCTAACACCGGGGAGCTGTTTTTT.

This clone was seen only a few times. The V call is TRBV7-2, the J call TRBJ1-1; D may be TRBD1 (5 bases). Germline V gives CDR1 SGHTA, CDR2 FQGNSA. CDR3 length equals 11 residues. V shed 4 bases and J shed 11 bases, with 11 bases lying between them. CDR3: CASSSVRGAFF. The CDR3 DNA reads TGTGCCAGCAGCTCAGTCCGGGGCGCTTTCTTT.

The CDR3 loop reads CASSSVRPLAYEQYF. CDR3 sequence (DNA): TGTGCCAGCAGCTCAGTAAGGCCACTAGCCTACGAGCAGTACTTC. The rearrangement joins TRBV11-2 to TRBJ2-7; the D gene is possibly TRBD2 (5 bases). Germline lookup yields CDR1 SGHAT and CDR2 FQNNGV. Trimming stripped 4 bases from V and 2 bases from J, with 15 bases between. CDR3 length: 15 amino acids.

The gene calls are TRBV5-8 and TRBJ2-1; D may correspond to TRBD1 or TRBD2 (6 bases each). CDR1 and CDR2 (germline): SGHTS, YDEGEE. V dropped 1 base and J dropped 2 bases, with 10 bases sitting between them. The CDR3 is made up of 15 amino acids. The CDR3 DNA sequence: TGTGCCAGCAGCTTGTCCGGGGGCACCTACAATGAGCAGTTCTTC. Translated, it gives CASSLSGGTYNEQFF. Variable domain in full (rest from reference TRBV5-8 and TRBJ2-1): EAGVTQSPTHLIKTRGQQATLRCSPISGHTSVYWYQQALGLGLQFLLWYDEGEERNRGNFPPRFSGRQFPNYSSELNVNALELEDSALYLCASSLSGGTYNEQFFGPGTRLTVL.

As DNA, the CDR3 is TGCGCCAGCAGCCAAGGTCCCGAGCAGTACTTC. This encodes CASSQGPEQYF. V gene TRBV4-3 combines with J gene TRBJ2-7; no firm D call. The CDR3 totals 11 residues. V was pared by 1 base and J by 6 bases, with 4 bases between. The V gene's germline CDR1 is LGHNA and CDR2 YSLEER.

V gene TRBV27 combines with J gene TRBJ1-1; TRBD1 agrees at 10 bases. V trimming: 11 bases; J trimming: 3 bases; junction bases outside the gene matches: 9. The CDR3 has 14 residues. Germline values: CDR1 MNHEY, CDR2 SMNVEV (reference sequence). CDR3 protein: CAVSSGTGDTEAFF. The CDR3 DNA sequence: TGTGCCGTATCGTCGGGGACAGGGGACACTGAAGCTTTCTTT.